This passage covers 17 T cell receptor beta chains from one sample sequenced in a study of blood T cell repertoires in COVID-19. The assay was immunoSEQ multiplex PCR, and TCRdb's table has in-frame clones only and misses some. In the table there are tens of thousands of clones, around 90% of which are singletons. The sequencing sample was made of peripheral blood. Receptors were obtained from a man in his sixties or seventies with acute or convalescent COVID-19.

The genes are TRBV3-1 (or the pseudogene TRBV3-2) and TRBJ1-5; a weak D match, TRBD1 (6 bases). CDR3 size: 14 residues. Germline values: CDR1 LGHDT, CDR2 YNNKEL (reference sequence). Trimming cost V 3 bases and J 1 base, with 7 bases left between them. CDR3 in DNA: TGTGCCAGCAGCCAGGGGGCGAGCAATCAGCCCCAGCATTTT. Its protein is CASSQGASNQPQHF.

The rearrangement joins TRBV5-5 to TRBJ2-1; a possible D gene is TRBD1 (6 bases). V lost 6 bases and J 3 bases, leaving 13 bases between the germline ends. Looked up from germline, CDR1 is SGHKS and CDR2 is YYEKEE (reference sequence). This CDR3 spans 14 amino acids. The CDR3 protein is CASTRTDNYNEQFF. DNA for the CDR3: TGTGCCAGCACCCGGACAGATAACTACAATGAGCAGTTCTTC.

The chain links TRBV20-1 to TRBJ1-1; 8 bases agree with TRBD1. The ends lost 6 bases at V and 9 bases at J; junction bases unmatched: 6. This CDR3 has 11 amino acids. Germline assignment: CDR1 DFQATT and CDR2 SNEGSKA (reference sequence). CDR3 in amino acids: CSALDRVQAFF. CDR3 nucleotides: TGCAGTGCCTTGGACAGGGTTCAAGCTTTCTTT.

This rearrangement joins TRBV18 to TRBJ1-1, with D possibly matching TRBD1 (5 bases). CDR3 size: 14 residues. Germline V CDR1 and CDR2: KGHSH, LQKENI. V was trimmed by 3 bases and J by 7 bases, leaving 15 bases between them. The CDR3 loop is CASSPAGPEGEAFF. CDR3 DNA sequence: TGTGCCAGCTCACCGGCGGGGCCCGAGGGTGAAGCTTTCTTT.

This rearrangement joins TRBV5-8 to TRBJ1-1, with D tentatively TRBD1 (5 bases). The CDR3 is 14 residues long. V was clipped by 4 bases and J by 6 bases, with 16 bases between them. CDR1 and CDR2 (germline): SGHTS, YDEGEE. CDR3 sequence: CASSVPGGLAEAFF. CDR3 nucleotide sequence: TGTGCCAGCAGCGTCCCGGGGGGGTTGGCTGAAGCTTTCTTT. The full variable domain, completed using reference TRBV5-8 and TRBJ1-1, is EAGVTQSPTHLIKTRGQQATLRCSPISGHTSVYWYQQALGLGLQFLLWYDEGEERNRGNFPPRFSGRQFPNYSSELNVNALELEDSALYLCASSVPGGLAEAFFGQGTRLTVV.

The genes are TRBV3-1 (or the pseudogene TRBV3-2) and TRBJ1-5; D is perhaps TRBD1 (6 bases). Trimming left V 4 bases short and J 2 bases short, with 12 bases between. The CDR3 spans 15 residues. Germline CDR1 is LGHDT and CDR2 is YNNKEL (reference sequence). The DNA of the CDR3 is TGTGCCAGCAGCCGCCGGGACAATCGCAATCAGCCCCAGCATTTT. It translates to CASSRRDNRNQPQHF.

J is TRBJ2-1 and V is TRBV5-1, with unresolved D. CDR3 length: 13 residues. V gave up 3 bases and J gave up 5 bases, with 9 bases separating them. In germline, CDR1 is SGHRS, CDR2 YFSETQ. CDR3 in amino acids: CASSWPLNNEQFF. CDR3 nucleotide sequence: TGCGCCAGCAGCTGGCCTTTAAACAATGAGCAGTTCTTC. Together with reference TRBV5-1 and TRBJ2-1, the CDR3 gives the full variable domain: KAGVTQTPRYLIKTRGQQVTLSCSPISGHRSVSWYQQTPGQGLQFLFEYFSETQRNKGNFPGRFSGRQFSNSRSEMNVSTLELGDSALYLCASSWPLNNEQFFGPGTRLTVL.

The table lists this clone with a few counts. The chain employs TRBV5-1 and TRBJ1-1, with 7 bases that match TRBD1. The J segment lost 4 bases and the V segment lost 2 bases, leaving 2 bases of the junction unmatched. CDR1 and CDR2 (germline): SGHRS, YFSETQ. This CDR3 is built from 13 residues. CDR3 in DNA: TGCGCCAGCAGCTTCACAGGGGTCACTGAAGCTTTCTTT. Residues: CASSFTGVTEAFF.

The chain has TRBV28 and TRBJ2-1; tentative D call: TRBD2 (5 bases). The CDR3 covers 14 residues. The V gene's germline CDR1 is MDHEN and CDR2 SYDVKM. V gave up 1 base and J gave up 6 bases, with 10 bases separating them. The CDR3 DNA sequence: TGTGCCAGCAGTTTATTTAGGACTCTCAATGAGCAGTTCTTC. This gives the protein CASSLFRTLNEQFF.

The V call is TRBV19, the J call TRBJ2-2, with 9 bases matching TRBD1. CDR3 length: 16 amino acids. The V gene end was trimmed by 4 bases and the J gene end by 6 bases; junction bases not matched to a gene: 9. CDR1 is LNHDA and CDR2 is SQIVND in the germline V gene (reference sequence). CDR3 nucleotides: TGTGCCAGTAGTACACCGGACAGGGGAGTACCCGGGGAGCTGTTTTTT. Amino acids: CASSTPDRGVPGELFF.

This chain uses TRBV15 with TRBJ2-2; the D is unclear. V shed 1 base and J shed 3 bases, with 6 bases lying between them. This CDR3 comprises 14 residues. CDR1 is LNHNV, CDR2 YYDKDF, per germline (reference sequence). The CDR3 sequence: CATSRGRYTGELFF. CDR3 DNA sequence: TGTGCCACCAGCAGAGGGCGGTACACCGGGGAGCTGTTTTTT.

CDR3 DNA: TGTGCCTGGAGTAGGGGACTCCAGGACACAGATACGCAGTATTTT. It is translated as CAWSRGLQDTDTQYF. The chain has TRBV30 and TRBJ2-3, with TRBD2 as a possible D gene (6 bases). This CDR3 has 15 residues. Trimming removed 2 bases at V and 2 bases at J, with 14 bases between. Germline V gene lookup returns CDR1 GTSNPN and CDR2 SVGIG (reference sequence).

The CDR3 DNA sequence: TGTGCCAGCAGCTTGGCGGTAGCGGGAGGTTTGGAGCAGTTCTTC. As protein: CASSLAVAGGLEQFF. The chain is built from TRBV5-4 and TRBJ2-1, with 10 bases lining up with TRBD2. Trimming removed 0 bases from V and 10 bases from J; junction bases left unmatched: 7. The germline V gene has CDR1 SGHNT and CDR2 YYREEE (reference sequence). The CDR3 has 15 amino acids.

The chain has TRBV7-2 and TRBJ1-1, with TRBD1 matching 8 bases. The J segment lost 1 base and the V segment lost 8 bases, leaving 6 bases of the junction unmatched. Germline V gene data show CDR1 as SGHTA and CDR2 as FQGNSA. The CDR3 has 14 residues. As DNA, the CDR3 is TGTGCCAGCTCAGAAGGGACAGGGAACACTGAAGCTTTCTTT. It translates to CASSEGTGNTEAFF.

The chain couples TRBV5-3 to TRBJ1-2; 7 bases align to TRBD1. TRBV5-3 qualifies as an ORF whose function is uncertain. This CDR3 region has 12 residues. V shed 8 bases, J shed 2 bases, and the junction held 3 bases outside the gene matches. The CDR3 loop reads CARTRGNYGYTF. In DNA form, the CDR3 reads TGTGCCAGGACCAGGGGGAACTATGGCTACACCTTC.

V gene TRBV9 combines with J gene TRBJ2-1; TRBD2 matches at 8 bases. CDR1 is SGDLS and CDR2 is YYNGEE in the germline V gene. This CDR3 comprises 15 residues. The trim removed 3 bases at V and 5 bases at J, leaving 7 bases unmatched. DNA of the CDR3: TGTGCCAGCAGCGGAGGGACTAGAACAAACAATGAGCAGTTCTTC. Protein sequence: CASSGGTRTNNEQFF.

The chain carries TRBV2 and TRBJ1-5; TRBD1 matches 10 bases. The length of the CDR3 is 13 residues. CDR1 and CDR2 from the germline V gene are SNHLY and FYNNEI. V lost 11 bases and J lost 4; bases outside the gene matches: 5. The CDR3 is CAVRQGANQPQHF. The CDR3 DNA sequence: TGTGCCGTACGACAGGGGGCAAATCAGCCCCAGCATTTT.